This TCR beta chain was recorded in a study of shared clonotypes between healthy human individuals. Some clones are missing from TCRdb's copy, which holds only in-frame ones; the method was immunoSEQ multiplex PCR. This table has about 2.4 million clones, roughly 93% appearing once. Germline V lookup: CDR1 SQVTM, CDR2 ANQGSEA. The CDR3 runs 14 residues. V lost 4 bases to trimming and J lost 6 bases; unmatched junction nucleotides: 8. This chain links TRBV29-1 with TRBJ2-1; 8 bases match TRBD2. This clonotype originated in a man between 18 and 29 years old in good health. Some clones in this sample may be carry-over from other donors' samples. Sequenced: naive CD4+ T cells from PBMCs. As to subset: CD45RA+ positively selected. CDR3 protein: CSVVHGRAPNEQFF. CDR3 bases: TGCAGCGTTGTTCACGGGAGGGCACCCAATGAGCAGTTCTTC.